Sequencing of this T cell receptor beta chain was carried out in a study of blood T cell repertoires in COVID-19. Study-wide context: Sites across the United States, Italy and Spain contributed samples from acute and convalescent COVID-19. Sample material is recorded as cDNA or gDNA derived from T cells, B-cell-depleted T cells, or PBMCs.

The junction had 15 bases not matched to a gene; V was cut back by 0 bases and J by 8 bases. From germline, CDR1 is SGHTS and CDR2 YDEGEE. This CDR3 is 20 amino acids long. Sequencing was performed with immunoSEQ multiplex PCR; in TCRdb, only in-frame clones are kept and a portion is missing. This sample has around 180,000 clones, with roughly nine tenths found just once. Participant age was roughly 18 to 89 years, and participants resided in roughly 24 US areas. The sequenced sample was PBMCs or T cells enriched from blood (not recorded which). The sequence derives from a woman aged 35 to 49 with acute COVID-19. V gene TRBV5-8 combines with J gene TRBJ2-1, with 15 positions matching TRBD2. The CDR3 here is CASSLGPGTSGGLKSYEQFF. Here the CDR3 DNA reads TGTGCCAGCAGCTTGGGACCCGGGACTAGCGGGGGGCTAAAATCCTATGAGCAGTTCTTC.